This T cell receptor beta chain was obtained from a study of shared clonotypes between healthy human individuals. The CDR3 is 15 residues long. V was cut by 6 bases and J by 2 bases, with 15 bases left in between. Per the germline V gene, CDR1 is ENHRY and CDR2 is SYGVKD. The protocol was immunoSEQ multiplex PCR, while the TCRdb copy is restricted to in-frame clones and leaves out a portion. The data contain about 2.4 million clones, approximately 94% of them singletons. Material for sequencing was naive CD4+ T cells from PBMCs. Subset described: CD45RA+ positively selected. J is TRBJ2-3 and V is TRBV10-3, with D tentatively TRBD1 (6 bases). The sequence was obtained from a young man in good health. Some clones in this sample may be carry-over from other donors' samples. CDR3 sequence (DNA): TGTGCCATCAGCGACAGGATGATCAACACAGATACGCAGTATTTT. It specifies CAISDRMINTDTQYF.